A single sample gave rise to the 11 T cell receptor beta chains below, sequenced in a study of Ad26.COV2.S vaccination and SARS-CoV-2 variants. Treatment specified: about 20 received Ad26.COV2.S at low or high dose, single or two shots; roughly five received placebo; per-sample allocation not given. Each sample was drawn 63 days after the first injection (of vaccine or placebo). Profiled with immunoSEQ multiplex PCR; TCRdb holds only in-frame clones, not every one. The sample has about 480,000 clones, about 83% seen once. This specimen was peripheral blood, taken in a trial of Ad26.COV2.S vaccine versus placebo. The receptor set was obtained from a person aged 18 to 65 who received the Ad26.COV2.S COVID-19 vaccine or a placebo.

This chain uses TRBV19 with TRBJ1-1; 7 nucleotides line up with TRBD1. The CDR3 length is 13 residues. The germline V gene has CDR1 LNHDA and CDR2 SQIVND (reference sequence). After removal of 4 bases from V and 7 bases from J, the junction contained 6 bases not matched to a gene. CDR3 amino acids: CASSRQGTVEAFF. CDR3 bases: TGTGCCAGTAGTAGACAAGGGACAGTTGAAGCTTTCTTT.

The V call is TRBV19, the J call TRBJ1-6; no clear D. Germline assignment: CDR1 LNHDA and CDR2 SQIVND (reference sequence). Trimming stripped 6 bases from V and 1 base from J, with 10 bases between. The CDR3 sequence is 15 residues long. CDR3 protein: CASREEGSYNSPLHF. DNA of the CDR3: TGTGCCAGTAGGGAGGAGGGTTCCTATAATTCACCCCTCCACTTT.

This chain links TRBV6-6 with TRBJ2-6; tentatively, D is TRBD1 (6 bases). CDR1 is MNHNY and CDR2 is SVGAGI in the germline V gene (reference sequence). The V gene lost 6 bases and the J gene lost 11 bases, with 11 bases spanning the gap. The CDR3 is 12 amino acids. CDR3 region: CASRDSSYVLTF. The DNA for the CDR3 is TGTGCCAGCAGGGACAGTAGTTACGTCCTGACTTTC.

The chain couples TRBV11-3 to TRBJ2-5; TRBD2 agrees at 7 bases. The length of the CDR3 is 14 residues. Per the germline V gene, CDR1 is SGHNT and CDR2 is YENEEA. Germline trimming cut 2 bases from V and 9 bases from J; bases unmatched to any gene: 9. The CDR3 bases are TGTGCCAGCAGCTTACAGGGAGGGGAAAAGGCCCAGTACTTC. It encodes CASSLQGGEKAQYF.

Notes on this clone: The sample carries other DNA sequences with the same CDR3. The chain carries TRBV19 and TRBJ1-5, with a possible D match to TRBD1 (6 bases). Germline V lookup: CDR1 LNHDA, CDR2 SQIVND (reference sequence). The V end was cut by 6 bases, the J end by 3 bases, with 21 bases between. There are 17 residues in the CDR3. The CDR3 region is CASRGAPGGGDNQPQHF. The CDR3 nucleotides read TGTGCCAGTAGGGGGGCGCCGGGAGGGGGTGACAATCAGCCCCAGCATTTT.

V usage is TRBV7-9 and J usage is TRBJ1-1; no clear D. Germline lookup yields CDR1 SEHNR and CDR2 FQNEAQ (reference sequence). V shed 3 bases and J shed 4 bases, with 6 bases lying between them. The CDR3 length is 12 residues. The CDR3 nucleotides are TGTGCCAGCAGCTTGGGTGCCACTGAAGCTTTCTTT. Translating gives CASSLGATEAFF.

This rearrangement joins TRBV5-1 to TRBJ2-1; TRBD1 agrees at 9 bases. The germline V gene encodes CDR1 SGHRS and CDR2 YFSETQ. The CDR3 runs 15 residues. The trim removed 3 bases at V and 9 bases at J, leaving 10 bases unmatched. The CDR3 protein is CASSSSTGTGSEQFF. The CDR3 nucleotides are TGCGCCAGCAGCTCCAGTACCGGGACAGGGAGTGAGCAGTTCTTC.

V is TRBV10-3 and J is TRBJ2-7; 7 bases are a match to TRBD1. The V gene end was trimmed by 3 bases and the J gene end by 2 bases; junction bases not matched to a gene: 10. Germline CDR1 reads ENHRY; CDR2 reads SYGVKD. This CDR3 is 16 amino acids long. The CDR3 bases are TGTGCCATCAGTGAAGGTTTAACAGGGGAGCCCTACGAGCAGTACTTC. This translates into CAISEGLTGEPYEQYF.

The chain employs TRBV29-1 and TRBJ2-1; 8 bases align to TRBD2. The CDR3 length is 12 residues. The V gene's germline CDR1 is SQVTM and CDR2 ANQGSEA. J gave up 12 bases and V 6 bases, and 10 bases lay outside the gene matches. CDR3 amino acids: CSVSGSPAGQFF. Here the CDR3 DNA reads TGCAGCGTCAGCGGGAGCCCCGCCGGGCAGTTCTTC.

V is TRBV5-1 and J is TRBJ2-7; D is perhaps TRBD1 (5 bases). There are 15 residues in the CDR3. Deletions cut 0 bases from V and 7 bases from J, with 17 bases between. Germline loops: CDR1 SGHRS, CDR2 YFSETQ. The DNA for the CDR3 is TGCGCCAGCAGCTTGGACCAGGGTCGGTCGTGGGAGCAGTACTTC. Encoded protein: CASSLDQGRSWEQYF.

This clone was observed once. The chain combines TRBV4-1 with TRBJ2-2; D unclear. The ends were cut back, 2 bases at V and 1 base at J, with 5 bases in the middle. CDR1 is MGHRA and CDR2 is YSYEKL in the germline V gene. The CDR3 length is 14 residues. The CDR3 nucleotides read TGCGCCAGCAGCCAAAGGGTGAACACCGGGGAGCTGTTTTTT. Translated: CASSQRVNTGELFF.